This TCR beta chain was identified in a study of control samples from healthy donors and cancer patients. Germline values: CDR1 SNHLY, CDR2 FYNNEI. This CDR3 comprises 13 residues. The V and J ends lost 4 bases and 3 bases respectively, with 7 bases between them. Measured with immunoSEQ multiplex PCR; TCRdb has only the in-frame clones, and not every one. The data contain 230,000 or so clones, 85% to 95% of them singletons. Sequencing was performed on blood. The origin of this receptor is a man aged 45-65 years in good health. V and J are TRBV2 and TRBJ1-5, with D perhaps TRBD1 (5 bases). In DNA form, the CDR3 reads TGTGCCAGCAGTGCGACAGCCAATCAGCCCCAGCATTTT. Translated: CASSATANQPQHF. The complete variable domain, with remaining parts taken from reference TRBV2 and TRBJ1-5, reads EPEVTQTPSHQVTQMGQEVILRCVPISNHLYFYWYRQILGQKVEFLVSFYNNEISEKSEIFDDQFSVERPDGSNFTLKIRSTKLEDSAMYFCASSATANQPQHFGDGTRLSIL.